This T cell receptor (beta chain) was recorded in a study of blood T cell repertoires in COVID-19. In the study overall: The United States, Italy and Spain were the sources of the acute and convalescent COVID-19 samples.

Only in-frame clones appear in the TCRdb table, and some are missing; sequencing was by immunoSEQ multiplex PCR. This table has around 240,000 clones, around 80% appearing once. Germline CDR1 and CDR2: DFQATT and SNEGSKA (reference sequence). CDR3 length equals 11 residues. With 5 bases removed from V and 11 bases from J, the gap between germline ends came to 13 bases. The receptor was isolated from a woman in her thirties or forties who had recovered from COVID-19. J is TRBJ1-5 and V is TRBV20-1; D is possibly TRBD1 (5 bases). The source material was peripheral blood. The CDR3 reads CSAVNGGSQHF. The CDR3 coding sequence is TGCAGTGCTGTAAATGGGGGGTCCCAGCATTTT.